The clone carrying this T cell receptor (beta chain) came up many times. The antigen is unknown. These data come from a study of T-cell reconstitution after alpha-beta-depleted transplantation in children. Study-level findings and limits: T-cell counts and diversity were attributed mostly to newly produced T cells one year after transplant. At day 60, the high TCRbeta diversity found in some patients originated from recipient T cells and thymic progenitors that had survived. About two months after transplant, alpha-beta T cells reportedly came from several hundred expanded graft clones.

TCRbeta library preparation incorporated unique molecular identifiers. TCRdb fed the PCR reads into MiXCR, producing one record per CDR3 protein. The sample lists 400,000 to 450,000 distinct CDR3 sequences, approximately 41% occurring once. The CDR3 is 11 amino acids. Germline V gene sequence: CDR1 SNHLY, CDR2 FYNNEI. Trimming took off 9 bases at V and 6 bases at J, with 12 bases between the two ends. The receptor's source is a girl aged 2 to 9 with aplastic anemia, due to receive a stem cell transplant. Sample: PBMCs, taken before TCRalphabeta/CD19-depleted stem cell transplant. This sequence joins TRBV2 and TRBJ2-7, with D tentatively TRBD2 (6 bases). CDR3: CASRGLGEQYF. The DNA for the CDR3 is TGTGCCAGTAGGGGACTTGGCGAGCAGTACTTC.